These 3 T cell receptor beta chains were sequenced from one sample in a study of shared T cell receptors in the human thymus. Only in-frame clones appear in the TCRdb table, and some are missing; sequencing was by immunoSEQ multiplex PCR. Of approximately 730,000 clones in the sample, approximately 85% were seen once. This same sample was also taken into another study, of human thymus T cells.

The specimen sequenced was thymocytes. These receptors were obtained from a girl in the first two years of life with a congenital heart defect.

The chain couples TRBV23-1 to TRBJ1-2, with D perhaps TRBD1 (6 bases). TRBV23-1 is known as an ORF, though its function is uncertain. The germline V and J ends were trimmed by 4 bases and 4 bases, with 13 bases remaining between them. The CDR3 totals 14 residues. CDR3 residues: CASSRGGAAYGYTF. CDR3 nucleotides: TGCGCCAGCAGTCGGGGGGGGGCGGCCTATGGCTACACCTTC.

The V and J genes are TRBV6-6 and TRBJ2-5; D may be TRBD2 (7 bases). CDR3 length: 16 residues. The V gene lost 5 bases and the J gene lost 5 bases, with 21 bases spanning the gap. CDR1 MNHNY and CDR2 SVGAGI come from the germline V gene (reference sequence). The CDR3 here is CASSLGRRGARETQYF. In DNA form, the CDR3 reads TGTGCCAGCAGTCTTGGGAGACGGGGGGCACGGGAGACCCAGTACTTC.

The V call is TRBV12-5, the J call TRBJ1-6; TRBD1 matches 10 bases. The CDR3 is made up of 21 amino acids. V shed 2 bases and J 7 bases; nucleotides not matched to a gene: 20. Germline lookup yields CDR1 LGHNT and CDR2 FRNRAP. CDR3 region: CASGLSLFRAGTGVRNSPLHF. The CDR3 region has the DNA TGTGCTAGTGGTTTGTCCCTCTTTAGGGCGGGGACAGGGGTACGGAATTCACCCCTCCACTTT.